A single sample gave rise to the 19 T cell receptor beta chains below, sequenced in a study of blood T cell repertoires in COVID-19. Only in-frame clones appear in the TCRdb table, and some are missing; sequencing was by immunoSEQ multiplex PCR. The sample lists about 240,000 clones, approximately 83% occurring once. Sequencing was done on a sample of PBMCs or T cells enriched from blood (not recorded which). These receptor sequences come from a woman in her forties who had been exposed to COVID-19.

The J gene is TRBJ1-1, the V gene TRBV9; D call uncertain. Germline V gene lookup returns CDR1 SGDLS and CDR2 YYNGEE. There are 15 residues in the CDR3. V lost 3 bases, J lost 5 bases, and 17 bases lay in between. The CDR3 here is CASSGRTGISTEAFF. CDR3 nucleotide sequence: TGTGCCAGCAGCGGACGGACGGGGATCTCGACTGAAGCTTTCTTT.

The chain has TRBV5-1 and TRBJ2-3, with 10 bases matching TRBD1. With 5 bases clipped from V and 4 bases from J, the junction kept 7 bases outside the gene matches. CDR3 length: 15 amino acids. Germline-derived CDR1 and CDR2 are SGHRS and YFSETQ. Written as DNA, the CDR3 is TGCGCCAGCAGTTTTTCCGGGACAGGGGCAGATACGCAGTATTTT. Its protein is CASSFSGTGADTQYF. Together with reference TRBV5-1 and TRBJ2-3, the CDR3 gives the full variable domain: KAGVTQTPRYLIKTRGQQVTLSCSPISGHRSVSWYQQTPGQGLQFLFEYFSETQRNKGNFPGRFSGRQFSNSRSEMNVSTLELGDSALYLCASSFSGTGADTQYFGPGTRLTVL.

The chain combines TRBV21-1 with TRBJ2-2; the tabulated D call, TRBD2, remains unverified against the DNA. TRBV21-1 is a listed pseudogene. The CDR3 has 16 residues. The CDR3 nucleotides read TGTGCCAGCAGCAAAGAAGACCCGCCGGAGGCCGGGGAGCTGTTTTTT. It encodes CASSKEDPPEAGELFF.

The V call is TRBV4-3, the J call TRBJ2-7, with 9 bases fitting TRBD1. This CDR3 contains 14 residues. Per germline, CDR1 LGHNA and CDR2 YSLEER. V gave up 1 base and J gave up 8 bases; unmatched junction bases: 6. The CDR3 protein is CASSQAGTGSQQYF. CDR3 coding DNA: TGCGCCAGCAGCCAAGCCGGGACAGGGTCTCAGCAGTACTTC.

V gene TRBV2 combines with J gene TRBJ2-3; 9 nucleotides align to TRBD2. V lost 4 bases to trimming and J lost 5 bases; unmatched junction nucleotides: 4. Germline assignment: CDR1 SNHLY and CDR2 FYNNEI. CDR3 length: 14 residues. The CDR3 bases are TGTGCCAGCAGTGTGGGCGGGGGGGGAGATACGCAGTATTTT. It codes for CASSVGGGGDTQYF.

This clone has a count of ten or more. V and J are TRBV3-1 (or the pseudogene TRBV3-2) and TRBJ1-2; D remains ambiguous. CDR3 length: 12 amino acids. Per the germline V gene, CDR1 is LGHDT and CDR2 is YNNKEL (reference sequence). With 1 base removed from V and 10 bases from J, the gap between germline ends came to 10 bases. The CDR3 DNA follows: TGTGCCAGCAGCCAAGCTTGCGGAGACTACACCTTC. This encodes CASSQACGDYTF.

In its sample, this clone was seen once. V and J are TRBV9 and TRBJ1-1; no reliable D call. Germline V gene lookup returns CDR1 SGDLS and CDR2 YYNGEE. Trimming left V 3 bases short and J 3 bases short, with 24 bases between. The CDR3 extends over 18 amino acids. The CDR3 reads CASSERRRLRLVDTEAFF. The CDR3 DNA sequence: TGTGCCAGCAGCGAGAGAAGGAGGTTACGTTTGGTGGACACTGAAGCTTTCTTT. Full variable domain (rest looked up from reference TRBV9 and TRBJ1-1): DSGVTQTPKHLITATGQRVTLRCSPRSGDLSVYWYQQSLDQGLQFLIQYYNGEERAKGNILERFSAQQFPDLHSELNLSSLELGDSALYFCASSERRRLRLVDTEAFFGQGTRLTVV.

The rearrangement uses TRBV6-5 and TRBJ1-4; no clear D. Germline values: CDR1 MNHEY, CDR2 SVGAGI. Trimming left V 6 bases short and J 7 bases short, with 15 bases between. The CDR3 runs to 14 residues. DNA of the CDR3: TGTGCCAGCAGACCCTCGACGGGGATTGAAAAACTGTTTTTT. This translates into CASRPSTGIEKLFF.

The chain uses TRBV7-8 and TRBJ1-6; TRBD1 matches at 7 bases. V lost 1 base to trimming and J lost 2 bases; unmatched junction nucleotides: 8. CDR1 and CDR2 (germline): SGHVS, FQNEAQ. This CDR3 contains 18 residues. For the CDR3, the DNA is TGTGCCAGCAGCTTAGAGCCTCGACAGGGAGCCTATAATTCACCCCTCCACTTT. Protein: CASSLEPRQGAYNSPLHF.

The rearrangement uses TRBV3-1 (or the pseudogene TRBV3-2) and TRBJ1-2, with unresolved D. Trimming stripped 6 bases from V and 8 bases from J, with 13 bases between. Germline V gene data show CDR1 as LGHDT and CDR2 as YNNKEL (reference sequence). The CDR3 runs to 12 residues. The CDR3 bases are TGTGCCAGCAGGGCCCCCGGGGTCGGCTACACCTTC. It encodes CASRAPGVGYTF.

This chain uses TRBV18 with TRBJ2-7, with 7 bases that match TRBD1. The V and J ends lost 1 base and 2 bases, in that order; junction bases with no gene match: 2. The germline V gene encodes CDR1 KGHSH and CDR2 LQKENI. This CDR3 region has 14 residues. As DNA, the CDR3 is TGTGCCAGCTCACCACTCGACAGGGCCTACGAGCAGTACTTC. This translates into CASSPLDRAYEQYF. Supplemented by reference TRBV18 and TRBJ2-7, the full variable domain reads NAGVMQNPRHLVRRRGQEARLRCSPMKGHSHVYWYRQLPEEGLKFMVYLQKENIIDESGMPKERFSAEFPKEGPSILRIQQVVRGDSAAYFCASSPLDRAYEQYFGPGTRLTVT.

V and J are TRBV9 and TRBJ1-1; possible D gene TRBD1, 5 bases. In germline, CDR1 is SGDLS, CDR2 YYNGEE. This CDR3 region has 13 residues. Trimming removed 4 bases at V and 5 bases at J, with 12 bases between. This CDR3 is CASSPAGRTEAFF. CDR3 nucleotide sequence: TGTGCCAGCAGCCCCGCGGGGCGGACTGAAGCTTTCTTT.

This clone was counted a few times. The chain is built from TRBV6-2 or TRBV6-3 and TRBJ2-5; 16 bases fit TRBD2. The CDR3 contains 17 residues. V was pared by 4 bases and J by 3 bases, with 5 bases of the junction left unmatched. Germline V gene sequence: CDR1 MNHEY, CDR2 SVGEGT. CDR3 sequence: CASSLGTSGGVKETQYF. The CDR3 DNA follows: TGTGCCAGCAGTTTGGGGACTAGCGGGGGGGTAAAAGAGACCCAGTACTTC.

This chain links TRBV11-2 with TRBJ2-1, with TRBD2 matching 14 bases. Germline CDR1 SGHAT, CDR2 FQNNGV. The CDR3 contains 16 residues. J lost 9 bases, V lost 5 bases, and 9 bases had no gene match. The DNA of the CDR3 is TGTGCCAGCAGCACAAGGACTAGCGGGGGGTTCACTGAGCAGTTCTTC. The encoded protein is CASSTRTSGGFTEQFF.

V usage is TRBV28 and J usage is TRBJ2-3; 12 nucleotides align to TRBD2. Germline V gene lookup returns CDR1 MDHEN and CDR2 SYDVKM. V shed 7 bases and J 1 base; nucleotides not matched to a gene: 15. The CDR3 spans 19 residues. The CDR3 region has the DNA TGTGCCAGCACCAATGGAGCTAGCGGGGGGGTTCTTCGCACAGATACGCAGTATTTT. Its translation: CASTNGASGGVLRTDTQYF.

The chain joins TRBV19 to TRBJ1-1; D unresolved. CDR1 is LNHDA and CDR2 is SQIVND in the germline V gene (reference sequence). Trimming removed 0 bases from V and 4 bases from J, with 12 bases in between. The CDR3 length is 15 residues. CDR3 in DNA: TGTGCCAGTAGTATAGATCCGGAGGGTCGCACTGAAGCTTTCTTT. It codes for CASSIDPEGRTEAFF. Filled out from reference TRBV19 and TRBJ1-1, the complete variable domain reads DGGITQSPKYLFRKEGQNVTLSCEQNLNHDAMYWYRQDPGQGLRLIYYSQIVNDFQKGDIAEGYSVSREKKESFPLTVTSAQKNPTAFYLCASSIDPEGRTEAFFGQGTRLTVV.

This clone was counted once. The gene calls are TRBV4-1 and TRBJ1-1, with a tentative D call TRBD1 (5 bases). From germline, CDR1 is MGHRA and CDR2 YSYEKL. The V end was cut by 1 base, the J end by 0 bases, with 12 bases between. The CDR3 contains 16 residues. The CDR3 spells CASSQVPGLMNTEAFF. The CDR3 coding sequence is TGCGCCAGCAGCCAAGTTCCGGGACTTATGAACACTGAAGCTTTCTTT.

This chain uses TRBV30 with TRBJ1-3; TRBD1 aligns across 8 bases. The CDR3 extends over 13 amino acids. The ends lost 5 bases at V and 4 bases at J; junction bases unmatched: 4. CDR1 and CDR2 (germline): GTSNPN, SVGIG (reference sequence). In DNA, the CDR3 is TGTGCCTGGGACAGGGGACAAGGAAACACCATATATTTT. Its protein product is CAWDRGQGNTIYF.

This chain connects TRBV11-3 to TRBJ2-3; 8 bases are a match to TRBD1. The junction had 9 bases not matched to a gene; V was cut back by 5 bases and J by 2 bases. Germline V gene data show CDR1 as SGHNT and CDR2 as YENEEA. This CDR3 region has 16 residues. The CDR3 here is CASSIRTGPSTDTQYF. DNA for the CDR3: TGTGCCAGCAGCATAAGGACAGGGCCTTCCACAGATACGCAGTATTTT.